The rows below give T cell receptor beta chains drawn from one sample of a study of shared clonotypes between healthy human individuals. The data were produced by immunoSEQ multiplex PCR, yet TCRdb's version contains in-frame clones alone and is incomplete. The table lists about 2.1 million clones, 85% to 95% of them singletons. Sequencing was performed on naive CD8+ T cells from PBMCs. Source of these receptors: a man younger than 35 in good health. Some clones in this sample may be carry-over from other donors' samples. Each CDR3 is given with its conserved first and last residue. A D gene is named only where the DNA matches it firmly. Clone size is stated in some rows and not others, as once, few, many or a class when expanded.

d_call: -; j_call: TRBJ2-1; clone_size: -; v_call: TRBV7-2; cdr3_nt: TGTGCCAGCAGCTTAGTATTCCATGAGCAGTTCTTC; cdr3_aa: CASSLVFHEQFF
d_call: -; j_call: TRBJ2-7; clone_size: -; v_call: TRBV2; cdr3_nt: TGTGCCAGCAGTGAAATGGGGGAGAGGTCCTACGAGCAGTACTTC; cdr3_aa: CASSEMGERSYEQYF
d_call: -; j_call: TRBJ2-4; clone_size: -; v_call: TRBV7-2; cdr3_nt: TGTGCCAGCAGCTTATCTCAGGGGTTAAACATTCAGTACTTC; cdr3_aa: CASSLSQGLNIQYF
d_call: -; j_call: TRBJ1-5; clone_size: -; v_call: TRBV7-9; cdr3_nt: TGTGCCAGCAGCCACAGGGAGGGGGGTCAGCCCCAGCATTTT; cdr3_aa: CASSHREGGQPQHF
d_call: -; j_call: TRBJ1-2; clone_size: -; v_call: TRBV27; cdr3_nt: TGTGCCAGCGCCGCAGCCCTACTTGGCTATGGCTACACCTTC; cdr3_aa: CASAAALLGYGYTF
d_call: -; j_call: TRBJ2-1; clone_size: once; v_call: TRBV7-2; cdr3_nt: TGTGCCAGCAGCTTAGCTCTCAGTGGGGGTTTCAATGAGCAGTTCTTC; cdr3_aa: CASSLALSGGFNEQFF
d_call: TRBD1; j_call: TRBJ1-2; clone_size: -; v_call: TRBV23-1; cdr3_nt: TGCGCCAGCAGTCAATTGTTAGTAAGCAGGGACAGGGAGGAAGATGGCTACACCTTC; cdr3_aa: CASSQLLVSRDREEDGYTF
d_call: TRBD1; j_call: TRBJ1-2; clone_size: -; v_call: TRBV5-1; cdr3_nt: TGCGCCAGCAGCTTGGTTACCGGGACAGGGTCCGACTATGGCTACACCTTC; cdr3_aa: CASSLVTGTGSDYGYTF
d_call: -; j_call: TRBJ2-1; clone_size: -; v_call: TRBV5-1; cdr3_nt: TGCGCCAGCAGCTGGGGCATGTCTCCCCTCTACAATGAGCAGTTCTTC; cdr3_aa: CASSWGMSPLYNEQFF
d_call: -; j_call: TRBJ2-7; clone_size: -; v_call: TRBV7-9; cdr3_nt: TGTGCCAGCAGCCCCCCATCCTCCTACGAGCAGTACTTC; cdr3_aa: CASSPPSSYEQYF
d_call: -; j_call: TRBJ2-7; clone_size: -; v_call: TRBV12-2; cdr3_nt: TGTGCAAGTCGCCCGGACCCGAGACTAGGACTAGCGGGAGGCCTCGCCAATTACGAGCAGTACTTC; cdr3_aa: CASRPDPRLGLAGGLANYEQYF
d_call: -; j_call: TRBJ2-6; clone_size: -; v_call: TRBV6-5; cdr3_nt: TGTGCCAGCAGGTACAGGGTGTCCGGGGCCAACGTCCTGACTTTC; cdr3_aa: CASRYRVSGANVLTF
d_call: -; j_call: TRBJ2-4; clone_size: -; v_call: TRBV29-1; cdr3_nt: TGCAGCGTTGGAGAGCGCGCGGAGAGACTAAACATTCAGTACTTC; cdr3_aa: CSVGERAERLNIQYF
d_call: TRBD1; j_call: TRBJ2-2; clone_size: -; v_call: TRBV27; cdr3_nt: TGTGCCAGCAGTACACGGACAGGGGTGACGGGGGAGCTGTTTTTT; cdr3_aa: CASSTRTGVTGELFF
d_call: -; j_call: TRBJ2-7; clone_size: -; v_call: TRBV28; cdr3_nt: TGTGCCAGCAACTTGGGTGGGATTTCCTACGAGCAGTACTTC; cdr3_aa: CASNLGGISYEQYF
d_call: -; j_call: TRBJ1-5; clone_size: -; v_call: TRBV7-6; cdr3_nt: TGTGCCAGCAGCCCCATCATCGGGGCCGTTAGCAATCAGCCCCAGCATTTT; cdr3_aa: CASSPIIGAVSNQPQHF
d_call: -; j_call: TRBJ2-7; clone_size: -; v_call: TRBV4-2; cdr3_nt: TGTGCCAGCAGCCAAGTCACAGGGACCGAGCAGTACTTC; cdr3_aa: CASSQVTGTEQYF
d_call: -; j_call: TRBJ2-2; clone_size: -; v_call: TRBV27; cdr3_nt: TGTGCCAGCAGCTGGGGCACCGGGGAGCTGTTTTTT; cdr3_aa: CASSWGTGELFF
d_call: -; j_call: TRBJ1-2; clone_size: -; v_call: TRBV27; cdr3_nt: TGTGCCAGCAGTTTATACGGGCCTAACTATGGCTACACCTTC; cdr3_aa: CASSLYGPNYGYTF
d_call: -; j_call: TRBJ2-2; clone_size: few; v_call: TRBV9; cdr3_nt: TGTGCCAGTCAAACTACAGGGTACACCGGGGAGCTGTTTTTT; cdr3_aa: CASQTTGYTGELFF
d_call: TRBD1; j_call: TRBJ1-3; clone_size: -; v_call: TRBV7-9; cdr3_nt: TGTGCCAGCAGCCATGACAGGGGATTAGGTGGAAACACCATATATTTT; cdr3_aa: CASSHDRGLGGNTIYF
d_call: TRBD2; j_call: TRBJ2-3; clone_size: -; v_call: TRBV2; cdr3_nt: TGTGCCAGCAGTGAAGCTCCTAGCGGGAGATGGGATACGCAGTATTTT; cdr3_aa: CASSEAPSGRWDTQYF
d_call: -; j_call: TRBJ2-1; clone_size: -; v_call: TRBV7-2; cdr3_nt: TGTGCCAGCTGGAGTTGGAGGGGCTCCTACAATGAGCAGTTCTTC; cdr3_aa: CASWSWRGSYNEQFF
d_call: -; j_call: TRBJ1-1; clone_size: -; v_call: TRBV7-9; cdr3_nt: TGTGCCAGCAGCTTCGGGGCTAAGGTTCACGAGGTGAACACTGAAGCTTTCTTT; cdr3_aa: CASSFGAKVHEVNTEAFF
d_call: TRBD2; j_call: TRBJ2-7; clone_size: -; v_call: TRBV9; cdr3_nt: TGTGCCAGCAGCGGGGGGATAGCGGGAGATAGCTACGAGCAGTACTTC; cdr3_aa: CASSGGIAGDSYEQYF
d_call: -; j_call: TRBJ2-3; clone_size: -; v_call: TRBV7-9; cdr3_nt: TGTGCCAGCAGCCCAAAGTCGAGCACAGATACGCAGTATTTT; cdr3_aa: CASSPKSSTDTQYF
d_call: -; j_call: TRBJ2-1; clone_size: -; v_call: TRBV29-1; cdr3_nt: TGCAGCGTTGAAGATCCCCCTCCCTCTTTCTTC; cdr3_aa: CSVEDPPPSFF
d_call: -; j_call: TRBJ2-3; clone_size: once; v_call: TRBV6-6; cdr3_nt: TGTGCCAGCAGTTACTCGAGGGCCAAAGATACGCAGTATTTT; cdr3_aa: CASSYSRAKDTQYF
d_call: -; j_call: TRBJ2-7; clone_size: once; v_call: TRBV28; cdr3_nt: TGTGCCAGCAGTTTAAGGGGCGATTGGTCCTACGAGCAGTACTTC; cdr3_aa: CASSLRGDWSYEQYF
d_call: TRBD1; j_call: TRBJ2-3; clone_size: -; v_call: TRBV27; cdr3_nt: TGTGCCAGCAGTTTATCGAAAGGGACAGGGGTCGGGGATACGCAGTATTTT; cdr3_aa: CASSLSKGTGVGDTQYF
d_call: -; j_call: TRBJ2-5; clone_size: -; v_call: TRBV9; cdr3_nt: TGTGCCAGCAGCGTAGAGGGGGGAATCCAAGAGACCCAGTACTTC; cdr3_aa: CASSVEGGIQETQYF
d_call: TRBD1; j_call: TRBJ1-4; clone_size: once; v_call: TRBV28; cdr3_nt: TGTGCCAGCAGTTCCCCCGGGACAGGGTTTGAAAAACTGTTTTTT; cdr3_aa: CASSSPGTGFEKLFF
d_call: -; j_call: TRBJ2-1; clone_size: -; v_call: TRBV10-2; cdr3_nt: TGCGCCAGCAGTGAGACAGGGGGGGGTTACAATGAGCAGTTCTTC; cdr3_aa: CASSETGGGYNEQFF